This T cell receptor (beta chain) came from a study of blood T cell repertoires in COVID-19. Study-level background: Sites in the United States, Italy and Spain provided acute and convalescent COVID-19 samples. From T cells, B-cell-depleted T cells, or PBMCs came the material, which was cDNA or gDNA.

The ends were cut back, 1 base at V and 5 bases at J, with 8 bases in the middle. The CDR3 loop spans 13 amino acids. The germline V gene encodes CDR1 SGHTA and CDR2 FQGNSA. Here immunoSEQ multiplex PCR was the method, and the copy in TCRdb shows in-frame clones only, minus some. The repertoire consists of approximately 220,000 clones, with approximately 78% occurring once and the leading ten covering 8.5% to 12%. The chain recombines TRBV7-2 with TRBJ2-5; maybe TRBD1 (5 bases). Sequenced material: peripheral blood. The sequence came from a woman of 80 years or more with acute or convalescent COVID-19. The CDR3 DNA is TGTGCCAGCAGCTTAGGGGGCCGGGAGACCCAGTACTTC. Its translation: CASSLGGRETQYF. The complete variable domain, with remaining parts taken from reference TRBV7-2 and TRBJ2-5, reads GAGVSQSPSNKVTEKGKDVELRCDPISGHTALYWYRQSLGQGLEFLIYFQGNSAPDKSGLPSDRFSAERTGGSVSTLTIQRTQQEDSAVYLCASSLGGRETQYFGPGTRLLVL.